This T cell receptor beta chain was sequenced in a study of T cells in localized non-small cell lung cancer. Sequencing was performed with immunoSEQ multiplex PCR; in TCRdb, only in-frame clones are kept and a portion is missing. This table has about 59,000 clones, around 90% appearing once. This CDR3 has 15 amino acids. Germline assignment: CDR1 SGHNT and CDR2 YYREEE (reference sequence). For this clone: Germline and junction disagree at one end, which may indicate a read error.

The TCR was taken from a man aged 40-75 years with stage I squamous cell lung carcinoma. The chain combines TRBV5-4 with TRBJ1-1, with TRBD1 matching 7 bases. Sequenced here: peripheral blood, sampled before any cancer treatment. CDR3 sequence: CASSPDRALNTEAFF. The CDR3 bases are TGCGCCAGCAGCCCCGACAGGGCCCTGAACACTGAAGCTTTCTTT. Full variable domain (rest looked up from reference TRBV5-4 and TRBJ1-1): ETGVTQSPTHLIKTRGQQVTLRCSSQSGHNTVSWYQQALGQGPQFIFQYYREEENGRGNFPPRFSGLQFPNYSSELNVNALELDDSALYLCASSPDRALNTEAFFGQGTRLTVV.